This is a list of T cell receptor beta chains from one sample in a study of blood T cell repertoires in COVID-19. Assay used: immunoSEQ multiplex PCR; TCRdb lists only in-frame clones, some missing. The table shows about 180,000 clones, with roughly 88% occurring only once. Sequencing was done on a sample of peripheral blood. All receptors come from a woman in her 30s with acute or convalescent COVID-19. Each CDR3 is given with its conserved first and last residue.

j_gene,v_gene,len,CDR3aa
TRBJ2-3,TRBV7-9,16,CASSLWFSGRGDTQYF
TRBJ1-5,TRBV19,15,CASSPLDRDDRPQHF
TRBJ2-7,TRBV12-3/TRBV12-4,12,CASNRGGGEQYF
TRBJ1-3,TRBV6-5,14,CASSYSFVGNTIYF
TRBJ2-1,TRBV9,13,CASTASGHNEQFF
TRBJ2-3,TRBV10-1,16,CASSESGAGVADTQYF
TRBJ2-5,TRBV2,15,CAIPGGPLGEETQYF
TRBJ2-7,TRBV6-5,13,CASNRDLTGEQYF
TRBJ1-3,TRBV28,12,CASSSDRNTIYF
TRBJ2-5,TRBV6-1,15,CASSESRTSWETQYF
TRBJ2-3,TRBV7-2,13,CASTRGRIDTQYF
TRBJ2-1,TRBV7-2,13,CASSLVANNEQFF
TRBJ2-5,TRBV6-6,14,CASMIAGVQETQYF
TRBJ1-1,TRBV10-3,12,CAISEGRGWAFF
TRBJ2-7,TRBV2,13,CASTSALAYEQYF
TRBJ2-1,TRBV4-1,14,CASSRIGGYNEQFF
TRBJ2-3,TRBV23-1,17,CASSVLLAGRVTDTQYF
TRBJ1-5,TRBV28,12,CASGGPHEPQHF
TRBJ2-3,TRBV20-1,15,CSASGLAGPTDTQYF
TRBJ2-1,TRBV7-2,14,CASSRRDRGYEQFF
TRBJ2-2,TRBV19,16,CASSIEQEANTGELFF
TRBJ2-3,TRBV6-1,14,CASSEGLYTDTQYF
TRBJ2-1,TRBV7-7,16,CASSPSYGAGVNEQFF
TRBJ2-3,TRBV12-3/TRBV12-4,13,CASSFPEGDTQYF
TRBJ2-2,TRBV6-5,15,CASRPTTGYTGELFF
TRBJ2-3,TRBV3-1/TRBV3-2,14,CASRVSGSTDTQYF
TRBJ2-1,TRBV4-1,13,CASSQDPPYEQFF
TRBJ2-7,TRBV28,14,CASSLWLEPYEQYF
TRBJ2-7,TRBV28,15,CASSFEGLAGSEQYF
TRBJ1-6,TRBV7-8,13,CASSSRDYSPLHF
TRBJ2-2,TRBV5-1,16,CASSLGAGLAGGELFF
TRBJ2-7,TRBV30,13,CAWSAASGIAQYF
TRBJ1-1,TRBV7-9,13,CASSLQANTEAFF
TRBJ2-7,TRBV18,14,CASSPNRGIDEQYF
TRBJ2-2,TRBV28,13,CATDRSDTGELFF
TRBJ2-4,TRBV3-1/TRBV3-2,18,CASSSPTSGKSFRNIQYF
TRBJ1-4,TRBV30,13,CAYTRTYNEKLFF
TRBJ2-7,TRBV5-5,14,CASSLEIVAYEQYF
TRBJ1-2,TRBV11-2,12,CASSSAGGGYTF
TRBJ1-3,TRBV6-5,11,CATKQGDTIYF
TRBJ1-2,TRBV5-1,13,CASTGDPLYGYTF
TRBJ2-1,TRBV29-1,15,CSAGGGASSYNEQFF